This is a list of T cell receptor beta chains from one sample in a study of cytomegalovirus exposure and HLA in healthy donors. Data came from immunoSEQ multiplex PCR; TCRdb stores just in-frame clones and leaves some out. The sample shows 35,000 to 45,000 clones, approximately 76% of them seen only once. Sequenced material: PBMCs. The receptors originated from a woman under 40 in good health and CMV-seropositive. The CDR3 runs from the conserved cysteine through the conserved F or W. Fields, in order: J gene, D gene, V gene, clone size, CDR3 DNA, CDR3 protein. The D gene is left open where the match is weak. Where a row states a size, it is once, few, many or the class of an expanded clone; other rows omit it.

TRBJ2-2 | TRBD2 | TRBV4-2 | few | TGTGCCAGCAGCCGGAAGGATAGCGGGAGGGCCCAGGGAACCGGGGAGCTGTTTTTT | CASSRKDSGRAQGTGELFF
TRBJ1-4 | . | TRBV6-1 | . | TGTGCCACCCATAATGAAAAACTGTTTTTT | CATHNEKLFF
TRBJ2-5 | TRBD2 | TRBV7-8 | few | TGTGCCAGCAGCTTAGCTGCTAGCGGCCTCCAAGAGACCCAGTACTTC | CASSLAASGLQETQYF
TRBJ2-2 | . | TRBV7-3 | . | TGTGCCAGCAGCTTAACGGCAGGGGTGAACACCGGGGAGCTGTTTTTT | CASSLTAGVNTGELFF
TRBJ2-3 | TRBD1 | TRBV4-1 | . | TGCGCCAGCAGCCATGGGACAGGGGGCGCAGATACGCAGTATTTT | CASSHGTGGADTQYF
TRBJ2-1 | TRBD2 | TRBV2 | . | TGTGCCAGCAGTGAATCGGGACTAGGCTCCTACAATGAGCAGTTCTTC | CASSESGLGSYNEQFF
TRBJ2-1 | . | TRBV14 | . | TGTGCCAGCAGCCCCTATGGGGGCCGTCACAATGAGCAGTTCTTC | CASSPYGGRHNEQFF
TRBJ1-4 | TRBD1 | TRBV28 | . | TGTGCCAGCAGTCCTGTCCTCAGGGGGCGTTATGAAAAACTGTTTTTT | CASSPVLRGRYEKLFF
TRBJ2-2 | . | TRBV6-5 | . | TGTGCCAGCAGTTGGGGGCAGACAGAGGGCGGGGAGCTGTTTTTT | CASSWGQTEGGELFF
TRBJ1-1 | TRBD1 | TRBV7-6 | . | TGTGCCAGCGTCGCGAGGGGGCCCCCGAACACTGAAGCTTTCTTT | CASVARGPPNTEAFF
TRBJ2-1 | TRBD2 | TRBV6-5 | . | TGTGCCAGCAGAGAGGGAGCGGGAGGATTTGAGCAGTTCTTC | CASREGAGGFEQFF
TRBJ2-7 | . | TRBV7-2 | . | TGTGCCAGCAGCTTAGGGGGGGGCTTCTACGAGCAGTACTTC | CASSLGGGFYEQYF
TRBJ2-7 | TRBD1 | TRBV6-1 | . | TGTGCCAGCAGCCCAAGGGACAGGGATAACGAGCAGTACTTC | CASSPRDRDNEQYF
TRBJ2-5 | TRBD1 | TRBV5-1 | . | TGCGCCAGCAGCGGACAGGGAGAGACCCAGTACTTC | CASSGQGETQYF
TRBJ2-1 | TRBD2 | TRBV18 | . | TGTGCCAGCTCACCACGACTAGCGGGAGGGGTGAATGAGCAGTTCTTC | CASSPRLAGGVNEQFF
TRBJ2-5 | . | TRBV18 | . | TGTGCCAGCCCAAGTTCCTCCCTTTGGGGGGAGGTTCAGGAGACCCAGTACTTC | CASPSSSLWGEVQETQYF
TRBJ1-2 | TRBD1 | TRBV5-4 | . | TGTGCCAGCAGCGCCGGGACAGGGGTAGCAGTAGACTACACCTTC | CASSAGTGVAVDYTF
TRBJ2-1 | TRBD2 | TRBV5-1 | . | TGCGCCAGCACCAGGAGGACTAGCGGGGGCGATGAGCAGTTCTTC | CASTRRTSGGDEQFF
TRBJ2-1 | TRBD2 | TRBV27 | . | TGTGCCAGCAGTTTATTAGCGGGATCGTACAATGAGCAGTTCTTC | CASSLLAGSYNEQFF
TRBJ1-1 | . | TRBV2 | . | TGTGCCATTGGAGGTAGTCGGAACACTGAAGCTTTCTTT | CAIGGSRNTEAFF
TRBJ2-3 | . | TRBV11-2 | . | TGTGCCAGCAGCTTAGACGATAGCAGCTGGACAGATACGCAGTATTTT | CASSLDDSSWTDTQYF
TRBJ2-7 | TRBD2 | TRBV28 | . | TGTGCCAGCAGTTTAGCAGGGGCGGGGGGCGAGCAGTACTTC | CASSLAGAGGEQYF
TRBJ2-5 | TRBD1 | TRBV19 | once | TGTGCCAGTAGTCCATCGGGACAGACGGTGGTTCTAGAGACCCAGTACTTC | CASSPSGQTVVLETQYF
TRBJ2-7 | TRBD1 | TRBV5-1 | . | TGCGCCAGCAGCCCGCCCACCGGGACAGGGGCCTCCGAGCAGTACTTC | CASSPPTGTGASEQYF
TRBJ1-2 | . | TRBV29-1 | . | TGCAGCGGACAGTCAGGCAACTATGGCTACACCTTC | CSGQSGNYGYTF
TRBJ2-7 | . | TRBV2 | few | TGTGCCAGTTGGTTGGACAGAGGCTACGAGCAGTACTTC | CASWLDRGYEQYF
TRBJ2-5 | TRBD2 | TRBV7-2 | . | TGTGCCAGCAGCTTTCAAGCGGGGGGAGAGACCCAGTACTTC | CASSFQAGGETQYF